This T cell receptor (beta chain) appears in the sequencing data of a study of blood T cell repertoires in COVID-19. The length of the CDR3 is 13 residues. CDR1 is MNHEY and CDR2 is SMNVEV in the germline V gene (reference sequence). V was trimmed by 5 bases and J by 4 bases, leaving 10 bases between them. Membership in each cohort depended on participant-reported clinical history. Two negative PCRs, clearance, or symptom resolution characterized the recovered Cohort 3 donors. TCRdb's table, derived via immunoSEQ multiplex PCR, lists solely in-frame clones and lacks some. The repertoire holds roughly 280,000 clones, with roughly nine tenths as singletons.

The genes are TRBV27 and TRBJ2-3; D remains ambiguous. Sequencing was carried out using PBMCs or T cells enriched from blood (not recorded which). The TCR sequence derives from a woman in her late teens or twenties who had recovered from COVID-19. The CDR3 DNA sequence: TGTGCCAGCAGTACACCGCCTGCAGATACGCAGTATTTT. Translated, it gives CASSTPPADTQYF.